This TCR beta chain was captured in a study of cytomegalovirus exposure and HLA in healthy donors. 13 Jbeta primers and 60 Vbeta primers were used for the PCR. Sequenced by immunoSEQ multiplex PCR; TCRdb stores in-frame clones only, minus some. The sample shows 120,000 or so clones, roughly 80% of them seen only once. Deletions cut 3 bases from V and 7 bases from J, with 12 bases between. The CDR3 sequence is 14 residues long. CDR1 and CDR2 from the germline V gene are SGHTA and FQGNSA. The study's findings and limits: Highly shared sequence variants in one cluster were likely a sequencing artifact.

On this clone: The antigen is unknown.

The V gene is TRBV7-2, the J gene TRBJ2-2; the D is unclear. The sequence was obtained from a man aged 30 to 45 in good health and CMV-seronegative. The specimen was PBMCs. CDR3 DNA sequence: TGTGCCAGCAGCTTCGAGAGGATTAGCGGGGAGCTGTTTTTT. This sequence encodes CASSFERISGELFF.